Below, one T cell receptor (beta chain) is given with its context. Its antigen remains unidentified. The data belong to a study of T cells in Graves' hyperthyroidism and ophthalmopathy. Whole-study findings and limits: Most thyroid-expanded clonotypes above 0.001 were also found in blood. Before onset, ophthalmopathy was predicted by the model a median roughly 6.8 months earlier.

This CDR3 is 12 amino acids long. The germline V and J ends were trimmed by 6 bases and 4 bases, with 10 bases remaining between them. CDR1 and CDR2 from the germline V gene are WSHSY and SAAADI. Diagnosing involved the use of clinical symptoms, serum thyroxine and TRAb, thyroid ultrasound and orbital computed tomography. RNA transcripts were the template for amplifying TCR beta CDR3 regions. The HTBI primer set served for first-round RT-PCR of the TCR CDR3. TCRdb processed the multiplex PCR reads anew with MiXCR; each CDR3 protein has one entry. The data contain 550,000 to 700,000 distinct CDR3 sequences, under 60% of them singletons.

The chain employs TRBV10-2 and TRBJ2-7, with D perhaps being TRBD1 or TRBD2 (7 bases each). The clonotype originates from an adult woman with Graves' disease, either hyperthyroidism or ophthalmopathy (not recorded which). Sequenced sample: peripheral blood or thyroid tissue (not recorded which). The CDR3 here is CASRAGQYEQYF. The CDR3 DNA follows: TGCGCCAGCAGAGCGGGACAGTACGAGCAGTACTTC.